This T cell receptor (beta chain) was captured in a study of blood T cell repertoires in COVID-19. Study overall: Whether acute or convalescent, the COVID-19 samples came from the United States, Italy and Spain. PBMCs, B-cell-depleted T cells, or T cells were the source of the cDNA or gDNA that made up the material.

Original methodology: By means of reference gene primer amplification, nucleated cell counts were estimated. TCRdb's copy holds only in-frame clones and misses some; the assay was immunoSEQ multiplex PCR. Clonal size and the V and J genes are those of that table, whereas D and trimming came from the DNA. The table records around 91,000 clones, 75% to 85% of them present only once. Trimming stripped 1 base from V and 6 bases from J, with 15 bases between. Germline CDR1 SQVTM, CDR2 ANQGSEA. The CDR3 covers 14 residues. This clone has only one observation. The sequencing input was peripheral blood. The sequence was obtained from a woman of 80 years or more with active or convalescent COVID-19. The chain joins TRBV29-1 to TRBJ1-1; weak D call: TRBD1 (6 bases). CDR3 amino acids: CSVEVTGIVAEAFF. The CDR3 DNA sequence: TGCAGCGTTGAAGTTACAGGGATAGTCGCTGAAGCTTTCTTT.